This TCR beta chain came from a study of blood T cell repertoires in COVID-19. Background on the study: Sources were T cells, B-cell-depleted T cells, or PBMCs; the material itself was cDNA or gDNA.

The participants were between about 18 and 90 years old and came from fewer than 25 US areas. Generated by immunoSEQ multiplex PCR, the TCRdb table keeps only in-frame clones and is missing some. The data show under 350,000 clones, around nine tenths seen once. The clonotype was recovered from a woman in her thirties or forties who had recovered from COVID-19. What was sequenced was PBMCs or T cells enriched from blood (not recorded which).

The CDR3 sequence: CASSPLIYVPSSYNEQFF. CDR3 DNA sequence: TGCGCCAGCAGCCCGCTAATTTATGTTCCGAGCTCCTACAATGAGCAGTTCTTC. The V call is TRBV5-1, the J call TRBJ2-1; no definite D call. The V and J ends lost 4 bases and 0 bases respectively, with 20 bases between them. This CDR3 comprises 18 residues. Germline V gene lookup returns CDR1 SGHRS and CDR2 YFSETQ.